The present T cell receptor (beta chain) was sequenced within a study of long-term antiretroviral therapy in people with HIV. Specimens held roughly 0.9-10 million cryopreserved PBMC prior to DNA extraction. General observations from the study: All time points showed a repertoire dominated by clones expanded before ART.

With survey level as its setting, the immunoSEQ assay was v3.0. Produced via immunoSEQ multiplex PCR; TCRdb's table is partial and in-frame only. Among about 28,000 clones listed, 85% to 90% were seen once. CDR3 size: 15 residues. The V gene's germline CDR1 is MNHEY and CDR2 SMNVEV (reference sequence). J lost 2 bases, V lost 6 bases, and 10 bases had no gene match. As regards this clone: The antigen is undetermined.

The clonotype was recovered from a woman aged 25 to 39 with HIV. The rearrangement joins TRBV27 to TRBJ2-7; 7 positions match TRBD2. This specimen was unsorted PBMCs, taken 0.8 years after starting antiretroviral therapy. This chain's CDR3 is CASSLWGGSPYEQYF. The CDR3 DNA reads TGTGCCAGCAGCCTTTGGGGGGGTAGCCCCTACGAGCAGTACTTC.